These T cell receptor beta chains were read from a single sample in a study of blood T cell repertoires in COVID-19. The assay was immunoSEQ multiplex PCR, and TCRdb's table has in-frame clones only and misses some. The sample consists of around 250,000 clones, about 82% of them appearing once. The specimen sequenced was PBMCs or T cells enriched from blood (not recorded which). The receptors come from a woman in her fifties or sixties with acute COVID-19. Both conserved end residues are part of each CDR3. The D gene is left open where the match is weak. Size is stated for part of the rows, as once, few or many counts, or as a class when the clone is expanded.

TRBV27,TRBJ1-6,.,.,TGTGCCAGCACATGGGGGGAGGGATTAAATTCACCCCTCCACTTT,CASTWGEGLNSPLHF
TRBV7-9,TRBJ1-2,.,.,TGTGCCAGCACCAATGGGGGGTTATCCACTAACTATGGCTACACCTTC,CASTNGGLSTNYGYTF
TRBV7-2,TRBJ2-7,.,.,TGTGCCAGCAGCATGACCAGCGGGACATTAGGCGAGCAGTACTTC,CASSMTSGTLGEQYF
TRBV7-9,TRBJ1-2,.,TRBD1,TGTGCCAGCAGCCCGAGACAGGGGAGTGTCGATGGCTACACCTTC,CASSPRQGSVDGYTF
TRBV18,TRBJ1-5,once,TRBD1,TGTGCCAGCTCACCGACAGGGGGCGATCAGCCCCAGCATTTT,CASSPTGGDQPQHF
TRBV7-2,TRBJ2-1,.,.,TGTGCCAGCAGCGCGAGAATGGGGGGCTCCTACAATGAGCAGTTCTTC,CASSARMGGSYNEQFF
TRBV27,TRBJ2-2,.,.,TGTGCCAGCAGTGGAGGATACACCGGGGAGCTGTTTTTT,CASSGGYTGELFF
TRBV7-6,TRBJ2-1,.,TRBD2,TGTGCCAGCAGCTTAGTTAGCGGGGGGGCGGGTGAGCAGTTCTTC,CASSLVSGGAGEQFF
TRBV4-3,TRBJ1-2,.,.,TGCGCCAGCAGCCAAGATAAAGCGATGCCTTATGGCTACACCTTC,CASSQDKAMPYGYTF
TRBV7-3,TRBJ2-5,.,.,TGTGCCAGCAGAAAAAGTGGGGGGATCCAAGAGACCCAGTACTTC,CASRKSGGIQETQYF
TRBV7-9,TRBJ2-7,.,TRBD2,TGTGCCAGCAGCTTAGTCCGTAGCGGGGGACCCTACGAGCAGTACTTC,CASSLVRSGGPYEQYF
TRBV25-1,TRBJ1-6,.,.,TGTGCCAGCAGTGAATCAGGGTTCTATAATTCACCCCTCCACTTT,CASSESGFYNSPLHF
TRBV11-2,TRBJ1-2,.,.,TGTGCCAGCAGCTCAGAAGGGCAGACAGCAAACTATGGCTACACCTTC,CASSSEGQTANYGYTF
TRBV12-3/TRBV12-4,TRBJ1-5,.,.,TGTGCCAGCAGTTTAGGAGGGCCCCAGCATTTT,CASSLGGPQHF
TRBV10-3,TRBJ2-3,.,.,TGTGCCATCAACCGGGACAAGGGTCCAGATACGCAGTATTTT,CAINRDKGPDTQYF